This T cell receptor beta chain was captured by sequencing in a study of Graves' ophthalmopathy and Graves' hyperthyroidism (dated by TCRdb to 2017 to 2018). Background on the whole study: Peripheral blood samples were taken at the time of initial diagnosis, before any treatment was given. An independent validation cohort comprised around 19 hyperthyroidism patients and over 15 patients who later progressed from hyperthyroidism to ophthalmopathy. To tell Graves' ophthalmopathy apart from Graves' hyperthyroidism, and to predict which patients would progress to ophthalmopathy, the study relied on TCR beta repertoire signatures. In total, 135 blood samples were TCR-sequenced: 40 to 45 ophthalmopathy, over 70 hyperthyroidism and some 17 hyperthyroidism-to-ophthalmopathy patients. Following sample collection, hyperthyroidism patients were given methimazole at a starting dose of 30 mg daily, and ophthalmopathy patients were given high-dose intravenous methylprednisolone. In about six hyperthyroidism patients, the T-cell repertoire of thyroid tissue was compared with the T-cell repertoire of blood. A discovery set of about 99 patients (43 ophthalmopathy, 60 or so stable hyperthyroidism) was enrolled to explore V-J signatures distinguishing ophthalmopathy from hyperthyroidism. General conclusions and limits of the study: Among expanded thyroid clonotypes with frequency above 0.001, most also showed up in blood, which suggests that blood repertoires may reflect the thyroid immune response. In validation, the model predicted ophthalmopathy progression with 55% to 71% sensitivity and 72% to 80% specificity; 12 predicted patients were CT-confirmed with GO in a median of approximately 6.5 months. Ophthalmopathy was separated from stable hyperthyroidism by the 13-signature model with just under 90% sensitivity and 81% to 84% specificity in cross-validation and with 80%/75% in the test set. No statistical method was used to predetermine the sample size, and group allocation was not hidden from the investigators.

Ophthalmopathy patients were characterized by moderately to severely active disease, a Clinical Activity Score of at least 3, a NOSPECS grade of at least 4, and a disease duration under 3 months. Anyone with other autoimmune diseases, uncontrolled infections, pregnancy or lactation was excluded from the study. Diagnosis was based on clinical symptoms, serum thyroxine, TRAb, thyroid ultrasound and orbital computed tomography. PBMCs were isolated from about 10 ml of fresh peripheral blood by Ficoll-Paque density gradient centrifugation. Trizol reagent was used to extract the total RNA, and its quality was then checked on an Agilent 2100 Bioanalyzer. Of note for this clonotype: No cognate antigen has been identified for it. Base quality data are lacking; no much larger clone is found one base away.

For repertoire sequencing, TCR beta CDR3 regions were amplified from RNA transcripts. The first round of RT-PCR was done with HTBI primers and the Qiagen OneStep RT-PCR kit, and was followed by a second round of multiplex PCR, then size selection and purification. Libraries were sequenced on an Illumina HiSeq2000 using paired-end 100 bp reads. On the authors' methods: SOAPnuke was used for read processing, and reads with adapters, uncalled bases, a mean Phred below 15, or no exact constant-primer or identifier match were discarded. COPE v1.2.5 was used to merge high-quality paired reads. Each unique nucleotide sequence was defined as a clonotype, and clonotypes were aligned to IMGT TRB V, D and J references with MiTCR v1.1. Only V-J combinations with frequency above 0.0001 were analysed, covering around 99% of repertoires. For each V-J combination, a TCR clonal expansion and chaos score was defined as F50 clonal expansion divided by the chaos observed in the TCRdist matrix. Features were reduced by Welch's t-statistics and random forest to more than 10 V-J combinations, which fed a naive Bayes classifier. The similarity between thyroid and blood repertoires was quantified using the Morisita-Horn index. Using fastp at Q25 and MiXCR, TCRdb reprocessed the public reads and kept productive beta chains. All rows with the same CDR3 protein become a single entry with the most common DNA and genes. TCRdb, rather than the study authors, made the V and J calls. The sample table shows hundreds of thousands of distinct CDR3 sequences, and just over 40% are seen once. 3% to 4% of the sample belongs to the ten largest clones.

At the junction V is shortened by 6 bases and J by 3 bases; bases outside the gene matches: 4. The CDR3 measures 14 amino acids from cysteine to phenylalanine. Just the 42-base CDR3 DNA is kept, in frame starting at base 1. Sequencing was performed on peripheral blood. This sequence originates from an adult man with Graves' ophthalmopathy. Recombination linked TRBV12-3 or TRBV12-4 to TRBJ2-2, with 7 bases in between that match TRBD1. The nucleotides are TGTGCCAGCAGAAGGGGGCGCGACACCGGGGAGCTGTTTTTT. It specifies CASRRGRDTGELFF.